This T cell receptor (beta chain) was profiled in a study of blood T cells in healthy people across ages. As to this clonotype: Its cognate antigen is unknown.

Broader study findings: Lack of knowledge of donor CMV status possibly confounded expanded clonotype changes. Estimates of diversity drawn from one million T cells were considered underestimates.

With a J-beta primer mix and a sample-barcoded 5' primer, a second PCR ran roughly 6 to 12 cycles. TCRdb reprocessed the 5' RACE reads via MiXCR and lists one record per CDR3 protein. Seen here are about 780,000 distinct CDR3 sequences, less than 80% observed once, and the top ten hold 28%. J was trimmed by 2 bases and V by 5 bases; bases with no gene match: 12. The CDR3 spans 16 residues. Germline-derived CDR1 and CDR2 are DFQATT and SNEGSKA (reference sequence). The sample consisted of blood. The chain recombines TRBV20-1 with TRBJ2-3, with TRBD2 identical over 8 bases. The TCR was taken from a young man in good health. The DNA of the CDR3 is TGCAGTGCTCTCACTCTAACTAGCGGCCCCACAGATACGCAGTATTTT. It specifies CSALTLTSGPTDTQYF.